This entry describes one T cell receptor beta chain. The data were taken from a study of blood T cell repertoires in COVID-19. Looking at the study overall: Samples of COVID-19 (acute and convalescent) were obtained from the United States, Italy and Spain. From T cells, B-cell-depleted T cells, or PBMCs came the material, which was cDNA or gDNA.

Seattle patients were enrolled while actively infected and followed longitudinally. The CDR3 has 15 amino acids. Trimming cost V 1 base and J 7 bases, with 17 bases left between them. Germline V gene lookup returns CDR1 SEHNR and CDR2 FQNEAQ (reference sequence). Per the original methods: For nucleated cells, counts were estimated from reference gene primer amplification. TCRdb's copy holds only in-frame clones and misses some; the assay was immunoSEQ multiplex PCR. V and J calls and clone size are as listed in that table; D and trimming were resolved from the DNA. The sample comprises about 480,000 clones, roughly 89% of which are singletons, and around 0.92% rests with the top ten.

This TCR came from a man younger than 35 with COVID-19, enrolled during active disease. The sample comprised peripheral blood. The gene calls are TRBV7-9 and TRBJ2-7; a possible D gene is TRBD2 (5 bases). The DNA for the CDR3 is TGTGCCAGCAGCTTAGTGTCAGGACCCCCGGGGGAGCAGTACTTC. Translating gives CASSLVSGPPGEQYF.